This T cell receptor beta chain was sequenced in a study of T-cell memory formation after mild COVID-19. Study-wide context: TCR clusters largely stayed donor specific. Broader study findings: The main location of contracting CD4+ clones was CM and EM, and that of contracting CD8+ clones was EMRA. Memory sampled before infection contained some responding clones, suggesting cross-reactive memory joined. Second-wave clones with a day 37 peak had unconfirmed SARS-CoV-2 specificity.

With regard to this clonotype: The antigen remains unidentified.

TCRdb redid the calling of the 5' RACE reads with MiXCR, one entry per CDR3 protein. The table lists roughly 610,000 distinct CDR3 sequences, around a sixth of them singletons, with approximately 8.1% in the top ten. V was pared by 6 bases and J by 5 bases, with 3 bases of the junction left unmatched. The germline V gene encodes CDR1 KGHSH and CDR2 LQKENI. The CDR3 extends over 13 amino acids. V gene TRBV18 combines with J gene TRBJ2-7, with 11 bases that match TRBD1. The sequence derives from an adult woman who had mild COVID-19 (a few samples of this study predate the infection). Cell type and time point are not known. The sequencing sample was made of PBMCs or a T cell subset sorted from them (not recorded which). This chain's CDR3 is CASSRGQGDEQYF. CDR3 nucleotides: TGTGCCAGCTCCCGGGGACAGGGGGACGAGCAGTACTTC.